This entry concerns a single T cell receptor (beta chain). What it binds is unknown. The same CDR3 arises from other DNA sequences in this sample as well. The protocol was immunoSEQ multiplex PCR, while the TCRdb copy is restricted to in-frame clones and leaves out a portion. The sample lists around 2.1 million clones; around 93% were seen once. The entry originates in a study of shared clonotypes between healthy human individuals. Study-wide findings and caveats: Non-shared clonotypes had lower generation probabilities than those shared by all four donors. With few donors, the genetic and exposure-history diversity represented was limited.

The V and J ends lost 0 bases and 0 bases respectively, with 7 bases between them. Germline V CDR1 and CDR2: SGHNT, YYREEE (reference sequence). This CDR3 is built from 14 residues. The naive CD8 fraction comprised CD45RO-negative cells positively selected for CCR7 and excluded terminally differentiated effector memory CD45RA+ cells. This clonotype was sampled from a man between 18 and 35 years old in good health. Some clones in this sample may be carry-over from other donors' samples. The specimen was naive CD8+ T cells from PBMCs. The chain recombines TRBV5-4 with TRBJ2-7; D not certain. Written as DNA, the CDR3 is TGTGCCAGCAGCTTGGACCGAAGCTCCTACGAGCAGTACTTC. This translates into CASSLDRSSYEQYF.